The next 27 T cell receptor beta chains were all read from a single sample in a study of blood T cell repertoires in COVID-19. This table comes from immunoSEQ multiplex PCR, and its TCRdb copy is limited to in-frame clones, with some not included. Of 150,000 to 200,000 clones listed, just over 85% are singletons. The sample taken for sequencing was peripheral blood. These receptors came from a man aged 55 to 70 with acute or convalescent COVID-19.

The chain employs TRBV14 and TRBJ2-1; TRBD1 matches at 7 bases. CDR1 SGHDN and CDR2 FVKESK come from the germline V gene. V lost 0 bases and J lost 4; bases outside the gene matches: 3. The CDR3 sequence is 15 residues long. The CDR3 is CASSQETGTYNEQFF. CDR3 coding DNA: TGTGCCAGCAGCCAAGAGACAGGGACATACAATGAGCAGTTCTTC.

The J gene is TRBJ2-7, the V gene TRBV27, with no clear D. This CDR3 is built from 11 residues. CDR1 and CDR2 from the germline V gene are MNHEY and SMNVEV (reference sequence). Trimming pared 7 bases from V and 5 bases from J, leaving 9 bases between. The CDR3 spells CASKESHEQYF. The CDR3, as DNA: TGTGCCAGCAAGGAGAGCCACGAGCAGTACTTC.

CDR3 amino acids: CASSSGLPEAFF. The CDR3 DNA sequence: TGTGCCAGCAGTTCCGGACTTCCTGAAGCTTTCTTT. The genes are TRBV6-5 and TRBJ1-1; D gene ambiguous. V gave up 4 bases and J gave up 6 bases, with 9 bases separating them. Germline V gene lookup returns CDR1 MNHEY and CDR2 SVGAGI. The length of the CDR3 is 12 residues.

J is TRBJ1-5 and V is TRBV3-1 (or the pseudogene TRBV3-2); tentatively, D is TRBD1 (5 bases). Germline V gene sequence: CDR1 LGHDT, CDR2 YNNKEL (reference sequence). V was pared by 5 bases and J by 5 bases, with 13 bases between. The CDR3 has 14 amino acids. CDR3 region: CASSAQDIHQPQHF. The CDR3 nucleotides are TGTGCCAGCAGCGCCCAGGACATCCATCAGCCCCAGCATTTT.

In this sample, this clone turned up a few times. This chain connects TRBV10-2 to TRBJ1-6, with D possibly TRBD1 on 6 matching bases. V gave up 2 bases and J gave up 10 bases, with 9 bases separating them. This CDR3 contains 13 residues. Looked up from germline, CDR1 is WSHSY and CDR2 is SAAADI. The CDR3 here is CASSEAGESPLHF. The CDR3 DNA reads TGCGCCAGCAGTGAGGCAGGGGAATCACCCCTCCACTTT.

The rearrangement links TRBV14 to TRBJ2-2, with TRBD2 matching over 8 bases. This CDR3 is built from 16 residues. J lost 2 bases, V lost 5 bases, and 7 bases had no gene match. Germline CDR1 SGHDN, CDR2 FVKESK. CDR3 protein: CASSAEAGVNTGELFF. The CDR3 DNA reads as TGTGCCAGCAGCGCAGAAGCGGGAGTTAACACCGGGGAGCTGTTTTTT.

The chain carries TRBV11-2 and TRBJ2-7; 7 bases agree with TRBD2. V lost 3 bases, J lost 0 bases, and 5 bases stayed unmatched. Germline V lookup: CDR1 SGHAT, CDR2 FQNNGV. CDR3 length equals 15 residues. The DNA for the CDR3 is TGTGCCAGCAGCTTCACTAGCGTGAGCTCCTACGAGCAGTACTTC. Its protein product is CASSFTSVSSYEQYF.

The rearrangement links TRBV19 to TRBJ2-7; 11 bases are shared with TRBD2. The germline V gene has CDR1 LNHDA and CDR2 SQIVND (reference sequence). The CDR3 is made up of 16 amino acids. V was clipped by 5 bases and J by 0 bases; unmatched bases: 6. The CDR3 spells CASSLGLADVSYEQYF. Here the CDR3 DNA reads TGTGCCAGTAGTCTGGGACTAGCGGACGTCTCCTACGAGCAGTACTTC.

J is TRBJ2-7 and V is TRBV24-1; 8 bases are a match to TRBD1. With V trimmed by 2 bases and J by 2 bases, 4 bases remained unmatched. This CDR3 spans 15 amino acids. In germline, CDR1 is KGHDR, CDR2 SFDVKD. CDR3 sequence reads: CATSDSRQGTYEQYF. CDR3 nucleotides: TGTGCCACCAGTGATTCGCGACAGGGGACCTACGAGCAGTACTTC.

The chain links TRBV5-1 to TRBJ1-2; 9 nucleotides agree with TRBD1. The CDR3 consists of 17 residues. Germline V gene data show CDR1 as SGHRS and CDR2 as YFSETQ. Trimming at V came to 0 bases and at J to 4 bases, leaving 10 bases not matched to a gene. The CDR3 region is CASSLDAVGTGTYGYTF. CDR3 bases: TGCGCCAGCAGCTTGGACGCGGTGGGGACAGGGACCTATGGCTACACCTTC.

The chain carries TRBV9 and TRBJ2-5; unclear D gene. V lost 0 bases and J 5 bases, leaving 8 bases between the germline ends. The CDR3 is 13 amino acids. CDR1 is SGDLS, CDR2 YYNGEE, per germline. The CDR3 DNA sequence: TGTGCCAGCAGCGTAGGGGCAGTGGAGACCCAGTACTTC. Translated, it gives CASSVGAVETQYF.

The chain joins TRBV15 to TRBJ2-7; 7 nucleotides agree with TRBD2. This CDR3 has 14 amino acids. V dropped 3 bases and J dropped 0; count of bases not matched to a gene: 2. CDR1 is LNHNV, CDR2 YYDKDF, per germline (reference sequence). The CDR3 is CATSRGGDSYEQYF. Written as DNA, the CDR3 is TGTGCCACCAGCAGGGGGGGGGACTCCTACGAGCAGTACTTC.

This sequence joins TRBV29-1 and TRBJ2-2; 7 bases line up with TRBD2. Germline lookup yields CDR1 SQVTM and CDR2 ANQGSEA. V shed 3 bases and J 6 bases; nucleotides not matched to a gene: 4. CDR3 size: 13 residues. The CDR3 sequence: CSVDIRGAGELFF. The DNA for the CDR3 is TGCAGCGTTGATATCCGGGGGGCCGGGGAGCTGTTTTTT.

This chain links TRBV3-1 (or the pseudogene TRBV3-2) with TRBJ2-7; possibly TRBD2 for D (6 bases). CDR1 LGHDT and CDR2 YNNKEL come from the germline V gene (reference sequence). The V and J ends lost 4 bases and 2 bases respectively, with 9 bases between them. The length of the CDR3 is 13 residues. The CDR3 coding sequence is TGTGCCAGCAGCCTCCTAGCGACCTACGAGCAGTACTTC. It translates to CASSLLATYEQYF.

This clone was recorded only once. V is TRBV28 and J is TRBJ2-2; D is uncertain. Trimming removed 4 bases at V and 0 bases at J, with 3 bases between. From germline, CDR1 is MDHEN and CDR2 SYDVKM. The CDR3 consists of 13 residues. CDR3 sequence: CASSSPNTGELFF. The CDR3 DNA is TGTGCCAGCAGTTCTCCGAACACCGGGGAGCTGTTTTTT.

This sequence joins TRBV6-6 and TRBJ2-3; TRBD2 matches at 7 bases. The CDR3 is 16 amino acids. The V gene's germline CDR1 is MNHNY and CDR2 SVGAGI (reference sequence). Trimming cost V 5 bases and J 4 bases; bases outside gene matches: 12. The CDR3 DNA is TGTGCCAGCAGTAGTTGGAGCGGGACCAGGGCAGATACGCAGTATTTT. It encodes CASSSWSGTRADTQYF.

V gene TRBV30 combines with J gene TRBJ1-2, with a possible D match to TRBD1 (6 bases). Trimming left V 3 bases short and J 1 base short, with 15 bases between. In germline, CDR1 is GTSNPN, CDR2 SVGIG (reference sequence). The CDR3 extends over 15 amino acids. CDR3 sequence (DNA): TGTGCCTGGAGACAGAAGGGGGGGGTTAACTATGGCTACACCTTC. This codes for CAWRQKGGVNYGYTF.

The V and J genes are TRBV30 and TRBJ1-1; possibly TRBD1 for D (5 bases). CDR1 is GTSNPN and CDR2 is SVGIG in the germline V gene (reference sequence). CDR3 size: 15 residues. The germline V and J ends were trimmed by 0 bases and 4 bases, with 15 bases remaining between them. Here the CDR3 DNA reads TGTGCCTGGAGTGTAATCAGGGTTTTCCCCACTGAAGCTTTCTTT. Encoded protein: CAWSVIRVFPTEAFF. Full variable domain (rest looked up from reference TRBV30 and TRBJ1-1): SQTIHQWPATLVQPVGSPLSLECTVEGTSNPNLYWYRQAAGRGLQLLFYSVGIGQISSEVPQNLSASRPQDRQFILSSKKLLLSDSGFYLCAWSVIRVFPTEAFFGQGTRLTVV.

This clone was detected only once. The CDR3 sequence is CASAGQGDSPLHF. The CDR3 DNA is TGTGCCAGCGCGGGACAGGGAGATTCACCCCTCCACTTT. The chain uses TRBV2 and TRBJ1-6, with 9 bases lining up with TRBD1. V was clipped by 8 bases and J by 8 bases; unmatched bases: 4. CDR1 is SNHLY, CDR2 FYNNEI, per germline. The CDR3 length is 13 residues.

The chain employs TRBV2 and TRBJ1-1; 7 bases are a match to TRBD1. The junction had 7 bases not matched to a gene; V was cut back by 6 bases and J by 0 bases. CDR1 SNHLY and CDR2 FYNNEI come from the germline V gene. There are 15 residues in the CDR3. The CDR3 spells CASSQPTGVNTEAFF. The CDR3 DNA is TGTGCCAGCAGCCAACCCACAGGGGTGAACACTGAAGCTTTCTTT.

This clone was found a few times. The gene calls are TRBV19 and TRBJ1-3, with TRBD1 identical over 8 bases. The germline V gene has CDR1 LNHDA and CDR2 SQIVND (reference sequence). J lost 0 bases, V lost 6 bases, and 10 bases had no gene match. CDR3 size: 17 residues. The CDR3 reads CASRQGQVTLSGNTIYF. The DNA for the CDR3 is TGTGCCAGTAGACAGGGACAGGTGACCCTCTCTGGAAACACCATATATTTT.

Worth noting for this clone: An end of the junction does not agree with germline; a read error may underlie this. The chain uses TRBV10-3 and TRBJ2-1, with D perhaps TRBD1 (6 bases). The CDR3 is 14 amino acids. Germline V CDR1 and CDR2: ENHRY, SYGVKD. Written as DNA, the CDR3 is TGTGCCATCAGTGCAGGTCAGGGGACGAATGGGCAGTTCTTC. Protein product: CAISAGQGTNGQFF.

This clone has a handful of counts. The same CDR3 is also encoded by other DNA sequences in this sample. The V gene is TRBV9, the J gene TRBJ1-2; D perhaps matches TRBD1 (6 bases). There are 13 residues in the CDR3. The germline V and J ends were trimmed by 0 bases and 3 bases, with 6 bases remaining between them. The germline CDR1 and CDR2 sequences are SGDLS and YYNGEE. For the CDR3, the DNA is TGTGCCAGCAGCGTAGGACAGGACTATGGCTACACCTTC. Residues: CASSVGQDYGYTF.

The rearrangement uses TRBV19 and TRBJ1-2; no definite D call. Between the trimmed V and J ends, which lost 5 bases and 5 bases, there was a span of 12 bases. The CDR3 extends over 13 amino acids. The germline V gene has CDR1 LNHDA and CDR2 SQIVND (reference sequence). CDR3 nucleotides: TGTGCCAGTAGTTTGAGGACTGAGTATGGCTACACCTTC. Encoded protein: CASSLRTEYGYTF.

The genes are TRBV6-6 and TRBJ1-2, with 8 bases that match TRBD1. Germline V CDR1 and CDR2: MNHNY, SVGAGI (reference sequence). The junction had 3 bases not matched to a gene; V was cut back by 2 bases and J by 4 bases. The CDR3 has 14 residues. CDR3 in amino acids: CASSYGGTGYGYTF. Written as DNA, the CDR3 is TGTGCCAGCAGTTACGGTGGGACAGGCTATGGCTACACCTTC.

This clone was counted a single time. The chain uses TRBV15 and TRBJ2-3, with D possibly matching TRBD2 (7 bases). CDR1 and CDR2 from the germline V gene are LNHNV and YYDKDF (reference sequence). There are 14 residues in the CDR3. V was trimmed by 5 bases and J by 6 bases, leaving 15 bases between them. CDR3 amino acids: CATSLGGRGDTQYF. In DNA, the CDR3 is TGTGCCACCAGCCTCGGGGGGAGGGGGGATACGCAGTATTTT. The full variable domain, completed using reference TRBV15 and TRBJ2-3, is DAMVIQNPRYQVTQFGKPVTLSCSQTLNHNVMYWYQQKSSQAPKLLFHYYDKDFNNEADTPDNFQSRRPNTSFCFLDIRSPGLGDTAMYLCATSLGGRGDTQYFGPGTRLTVL.

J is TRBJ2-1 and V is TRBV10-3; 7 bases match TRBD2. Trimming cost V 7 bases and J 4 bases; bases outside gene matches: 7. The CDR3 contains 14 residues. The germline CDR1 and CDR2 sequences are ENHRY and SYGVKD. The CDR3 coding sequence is TGTGCCATCACACCGGGAGGACCGTACAATGAGCAGTTCTTC. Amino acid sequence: CAITPGGPYNEQFF.